A single sample gave rise to the 15 T cell receptor beta chains below, sequenced in a study of beta chain features in type 1 diabetes. The whole isolated RNA underwent reverse transcription, so sequencing captured expressed TCRB transcripts. Data came from immunoSEQ multiplex PCR; TCRdb stores just in-frame clones and leaves some out. The top ten clones hold 0.023% of a sample with 900,000 or so clones, 15% to 20% of them seen once. Input material: naive CD4+ T cells from blood. The source of these receptors is a young woman in good health.

This clone was seen once. This chain joins TRBV4-2 and TRBJ2-3; maybe TRBD1 (5 bases). Germline V gives CDR1 LGHNA, CDR2 YNFKEQ. The V gene lost 1 base and the J gene lost 0 bases, with 11 bases spanning the gap. The CDR3 has 16 amino acids. The CDR3 sequence is CASSQGGHLSTDTQYF. For the CDR3, the DNA is TGTGCCAGCAGCCAAGGTGGACACCTGAGCACAGATACGCAGTATTTT.

V usage is TRBV7-2 and J usage is TRBJ2-6; D not resolved. V lost 4 bases and J lost 0, with 10 bases in between. This CDR3 region has 16 residues. CDR1 SGHTA and CDR2 FQGNSA come from the germline V gene. The CDR3 DNA follows: TGTGCCAGCAGCTACGGGCCCCGCTCTGGGGCCAACGTCCTGACTTTC. Protein product: CASSYGPRSGANVLTF.

DNA for the CDR3: TGTGCCAGCAGCTTGTCGATAGAGGAGACCCAGTACTTC. It specifies CASSLSIEETQYF. This chain links TRBV11-2 with TRBJ2-5; the D is unclear. Trimming took 3 bases from V and 5 from J, leaving 10 bases between them. CDR3 length: 13 amino acids. The germline V gene has CDR1 SGHAT and CDR2 FQNNGV.

The rearrangement links TRBV10-3 to TRBJ2-7; 7 nucleotides align to TRBD2. This CDR3 region has 16 residues. The J segment lost 1 base and the V segment lost 0 bases, leaving 6 bases of the junction unmatched. Germline V gives CDR1 ENHRY, CDR2 SYGVKD. CDR3 bases: TGTGCCATCAGTGAGTCGAAAGGGAGGGGTTCCTACGAGCAGTACTTC. It translates to CAISESKGRGSYEQYF.

The table lists this clone with a few counts. This chain connects TRBV18 to TRBJ2-7; D possibly matches TRBD1 or TRBD2 (5 bases each). CDR1 is KGHSH, CDR2 LQKENI, per germline. Trimming took 3 bases from V and 4 from J, leaving 13 bases between them. CDR3 length: 14 amino acids. CDR3 nucleotide sequence: TGTGCCAGCTCACCTCGCGAGGGGCCGTACGAGCAGTACTTC. It is translated as CASSPREGPYEQYF. Using reference TRBV18 and TRBJ2-7 for the parts outside the CDR3, the full variable domain is NAGVMQNPRHLVRRRGQEARLRCSPMKGHSHVYWYRQLPEEGLKFMVYLQKENIIDESGMPKERFSAEFPKEGPSILRIQQVVRGDSAAYFCASSPREGPYEQYFGPGTRLTVT.

This clone was seen a handful of times. CDR3 in DNA: TGTGCCAGCAGCGGCGAGGTAGCAGGGGCTGGCACCGGGGAGCTGTTTTTT. Protein product: CASSGEVAGAGTGELFF. This chain links TRBV21-1 with TRBJ2-2; the table's TRBD1 call for D was not verified on the DNA. TRBV21-1 is shown as a pseudogene. There are 17 residues in the CDR3.

About this clone itself: A junction boundary mismatches the germline segment, possibly from a read error. V gene TRBV7-8 combines with J gene TRBJ2-4, with 12 bases lining up with TRBD2. This CDR3 has 11 residues. The germline V gene has CDR1 SGHVS and CDR2 FQNEAQ. CDR3 bases: TGTGCCAGCAGCTTTCTAGCGGGAGGGAACTTC. Protein: CASSFLAGGNF.

The chain joins TRBV6-6 to TRBJ1-1, with 7 bases fitting TRBD1. Trimming took 0 bases from V and 3 from J; bases not matched to a gene: 7. There are 16 residues in the CDR3. From germline, CDR1 is MNHNY and CDR2 SVGAGI (reference sequence). CDR3 region: CASSYSNTGADTEAFF. The CDR3 nucleotides are TGTGCCAGCAGTTACTCGAATACAGGGGCTGACACTGAAGCTTTCTTT.

This clone was picked up a small number of times. V and J are TRBV15 and TRBJ1-5; D perhaps matches TRBD1 (5 bases). Trimming removed 1 base at V and 3 bases at J, with 16 bases between. This CDR3 is 17 amino acids long. Germline V CDR1 and CDR2: LNHNV, YYDKDF (reference sequence). CDR3 amino acids: CATSRVEPGTSNQPQHF. CDR3 bases: TGTGCCACCAGCAGAGTTGAACCAGGGACTTCCAATCAGCCCCAGCATTTT.

The CDR3 sequence: CASVSQGGGNTIYF. In nucleotides, the CDR3 is TGTGCCAGCGTCTCCCAGGGGGGTGGAAACACCATATATTTT. The chain recombines TRBV28 with TRBJ1-3, with TRBD1 identical over 7 bases. Germline V gene data show CDR1 as MDHEN and CDR2 as SYDVKM. CDR3 length equals 14 residues. V shed 8 bases and J 3 bases; nucleotides not matched to a gene: 7.

This clone showed up just a few times. The rearrangement joins TRBV7-6 to TRBJ1-1; D is unresolved. CDR1 is SGHVS, CDR2 FNYEAQ, per germline. V dropped 4 bases and J dropped 4 bases, with 16 bases sitting between them. The CDR3 sequence is 15 residues long. CDR3 DNA sequence: TGTGCCAGCAGCTCCGAGCCGCGTGGACGCACTGAAGCTTTCTTT. Its translation: CASSSEPRGRTEAFF.

The J gene is TRBJ2-7, the V gene TRBV5-1; D is perhaps TRBD2 (6 bases). The CDR3 spans 21 residues. Germline-derived CDR1 and CDR2 are SGHRS and YFSETQ. V lost 0 bases to trimming and J lost 2 bases, with 30 bases between them. The CDR3 sequence: CASSLGHSSSGRRTNPYEQYF. As DNA, the CDR3 is TGCGCCAGCAGCTTGGGACACTCCTCGAGCGGGCGAAGGACTAACCCCTACGAGCAGTACTTC. Looking up the rest from reference TRBV5-1 and TRBJ2-7 gives the full variable domain: KAGVTQTPRYLIKTRGQQVTLSCSPISGHRSVSWYQQTPGQGLQFLFEYFSETQRNKGNFPGRFSGRQFSNSRSEMNVSTLELGDSALYLCASSLGHSSSGRRTNPYEQYFGPGTRLTVT.

A few counts support this clone. As DNA, the CDR3 is TGTGCCAGCAGCCTAGGTCGCAGCCCTAACACCGGGGAGCTGTTTTTT. As protein: CASSLGRSPNTGELFF. The rearrangement joins TRBV11-2 to TRBJ2-2; D unclear. Trimming removed 5 bases from V and 2 bases from J, with 15 bases in between. CDR1 SGHAT and CDR2 FQNNGV come from the germline V gene. The CDR3 has 16 residues.

V usage is TRBV4-3 and J usage is TRBJ2-1; D might be TRBD2 (6 bases). Germline lookup yields CDR1 LGHNA and CDR2 YSLEER. The CDR3 extends over 16 amino acids. V shed 8 bases and J shed 4 bases, with 21 bases lying between them. CDR3 in amino acids: CASPPAGRANYNEQFF. The CDR3 bases are TGCGCCAGCCCACCCGCGGGGCGGGCAAATTACAATGAGCAGTTCTTC.

V is TRBV19 and J is TRBJ1-2, with TRBD1 matching 7 bases. Germline values: CDR1 LNHDA, CDR2 SQIVND (reference sequence). V dropped 5 bases and J dropped 2; count of bases not matched to a gene: 5. The CDR3 runs to 14 residues. The CDR3 loop is CASSWGTENYGYTF. CDR3 DNA: TGTGCCAGTAGTTGGGGGACAGAGAACTATGGCTACACCTTC.